The sequence of this TCR beta chain was determined in a study of T cell responses to AZD1222 COVID-19 vaccine. This table comes from immunoSEQ multiplex PCR, and its TCRdb copy is limited to in-frame clones, with some not included. The table shows about 130,000 clones, with approximately 90% occurring only once. The receptor's source is an adult in good health. The starting material was peripheral blood, obtained on day 0 of AZD1222 vaccination.

CDR3 sequence: CASSFRGNQPQHF. The CDR3 DNA reads TGTGCCAGTAGTTTCAGGGGAAATCAGCCCCAGCATTTT. The chain carries TRBV19 and TRBJ1-5, with D possibly matching TRBD1 (6 bases). Trimming shortened V by 5 bases and J by 4 bases, and 9 bases separated the two germline ends. The CDR3 is 13 residues long. The germline gives CDR1 LNHDA, CDR2 SQIVND (reference sequence). Filled out from reference TRBV19 and TRBJ1-5, the complete variable domain reads DGGITQSPKYLFRKEGQNVTLSCEQNLNHDAMYWYRQDPGQGLRLIYYSQIVNDFQKGDIAEGYSVSREKKESFPLTVTSAQKNPTAFYLCASSFRGNQPQHFGDGTRLSIL.